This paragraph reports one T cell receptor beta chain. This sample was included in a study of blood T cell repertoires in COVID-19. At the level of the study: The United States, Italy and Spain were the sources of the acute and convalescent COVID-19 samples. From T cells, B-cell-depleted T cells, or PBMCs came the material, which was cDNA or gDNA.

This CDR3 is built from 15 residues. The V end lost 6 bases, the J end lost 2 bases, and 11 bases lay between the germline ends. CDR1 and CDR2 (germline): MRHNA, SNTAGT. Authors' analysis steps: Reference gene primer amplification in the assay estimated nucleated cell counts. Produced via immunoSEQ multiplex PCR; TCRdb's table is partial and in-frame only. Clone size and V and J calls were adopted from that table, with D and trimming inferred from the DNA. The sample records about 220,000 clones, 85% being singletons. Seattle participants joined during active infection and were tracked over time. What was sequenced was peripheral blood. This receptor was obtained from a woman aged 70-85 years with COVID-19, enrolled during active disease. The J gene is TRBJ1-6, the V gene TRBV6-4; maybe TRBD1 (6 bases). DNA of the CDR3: TGTGCCAGCAGGCTGGACAGAGCCTATAATTCACCCCTCCACTTT. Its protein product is CASRLDRAYNSPLHF.